This T cell receptor beta chain was captured in a study of response to subunit inactivated influenza vaccine. Whole-study findings and limits: Few new T cells, the authors suggested, are recruited by each seasonal influenza vaccination.

This clonotype has a count of ten or more. Its target is not known. Trimming took 6 bases from V and 4 from J, leaving 15 bases between them. Germline-derived CDR1 and CDR2 are DFQATT and SNEGSKA (reference sequence). The CDR3 is made up of 14 amino acids. MiXCR, applied by TCRdb to the RT-PCR reads, yields one record per CDR3 protein. The table includes under 500,000 distinct CDR3 sequences, around 9.9% detected once. This material consisted of PBMCs from blood, taken 40 to 50 days after vaccination. This receptor was taken from a man aged 45-65 years who received an inactivated influenza vaccine. V gene TRBV20-1 combines with J gene TRBJ1-4, with TRBD1 as a possible D gene (5 bases). The CDR3, as DNA: TGCAGTGCCGAAGGGGATTGGGTTAATGAAAAACTGTTTTTT. This encodes CSAEGDWVNEKLFF.